This TCR beta chain appears in the sequencing data of a study of T cell responses to AZD1222 COVID-19 vaccine. Study-wide context: Samples with a second dose at about 4 or about 12 weeks were pooled together. General study findings and limits: Vaccination with two AZD1222 doses was followed by a rise in Spike-specific TCR breadth and depth. The sample set comprised mostly white British donors with more females, and clonal diversity was possibly underestimated. Seropositive AZD1222 recipients at baseline numbered only 6 or 7.

The assay was immunoSEQ multiplex PCR, and TCRdb's table has in-frame clones only and misses some. In the table there are about 150,000 clones, about 93% of which are singletons. A note on this clone: The antigen is unknown.

The germline V gene has CDR1 SGHTA and CDR2 FQGNSA. V shed 4 bases, J shed 8 bases, and the junction held 8 bases outside the gene matches. The CDR3 has 15 amino acids. This chain links TRBV7-2 with TRBJ2-1; TRBD2 agrees at 10 bases. This TCR was recovered from an adult in good health. The source material was peripheral blood, sampled on day 0 of AZD1222 vaccination. CDR3 DNA: TGTGCCAGCAGCTCCCTAGCGGGGGTTCTCCATGAGCAGTTCTTC. The encoded protein is CASSSLAGVLHEQFF.